This T cell receptor beta chain was captured by sequencing in a study of T cells in Graves' hyperthyroidism and ophthalmopathy. Study-level points and caveats: Model-based prediction identified ophthalmopathy a median around 6.5 months prior to its onset.

CDR1 and CDR2 (germline): SGHTA, FQGNSA. V gave up 1 base and J gave up 4 bases, with 10 bases separating them. This CDR3 contains 14 residues. Amplification of TCR beta CDR3 regions used RNA as the template. The HTBI set primed first-round TCR CDR3 RT-PCR. TCRdb recomputed calls from the multiplex PCR reads with MiXCR, one row per CDR3 protein. The table lists roughly 500,000 distinct CDR3 sequences, 40% to 50% of them singletons. This clonotype was detected ten times or more. Its antigen remains unidentified. The study left out patients who had uncontrolled infection, other autoimmune disease, pregnancy or lactation. Clinical symptoms, serum thyroxine, TRAb, thyroid ultrasound and orbital computed tomography established diagnosis.

Sequencing input: peripheral blood or thyroid tissue (not recorded which). The TCR sequence derives from an adult woman with Graves' disease, either hyperthyroidism or ophthalmopathy (not recorded which). The chain carries TRBV7-2 and TRBJ1-2; D unresolved. In DNA form, the CDR3 reads TGTGCCAGCAGCTTAGTCGGCCAGCTCTATGGCTACACCTTC. It translates to CASSLVGQLYGYTF.